The 14 T cell receptor beta chains below come from one sample, sequenced in a study of T cell responses to AZD1222 COVID-19 vaccine. Libraries were prepared by immunoSEQ multiplex PCR; TCRdb keeps only in-frame clonotypes and omits some of them. In the table there are about 70,000 clones, 83% of which are singletons. The sample here was peripheral blood, taken 28 days after the second AZD1222 dose. The receptors were sampled from an adult who received the AZD1222 COVID-19 vaccine.

This clone has a handful of counts. Additional DNA sequences in this sample encode the identical CDR3. The genes are TRBV6-5 and TRBJ1-1; perhaps TRBD1 as D (5 bases). This CDR3 spans 15 amino acids. The germline CDR1 and CDR2 sequences are MNHEY and SVGAGI. V dropped 0 bases and J dropped 1 base, with 9 bases sitting between them. Written as DNA, the CDR3 is TGTGCCAGCAGTTACTCGGCCAGGGCGAACACTGAAGCTTTCTTT. Translated: CASSYSARANTEAFF.

The chain has TRBV5-6 and TRBJ1-3; D unclear. The germline V and J ends were trimmed by 0 bases and 8 bases, with 6 bases remaining between them. The germline V gene has CDR1 SGHDT and CDR2 YYEEEE. The CDR3 consists of 12 residues. CDR3 sequence reads: CASSLVPDTIYF. Written as DNA, the CDR3 is TGTGCCAGCAGCTTGGTCCCGGACACCATATATTTT.

The J gene is TRBJ2-5, the V gene TRBV29-1; a possible D gene is TRBD1 (5 bases). From germline, CDR1 is SQVTM and CDR2 ANQGSEA. CDR3 length equals 15 residues. The V end lost 8 bases, the J end lost 0 bases, and 19 bases lay between the germline ends. For the CDR3, the DNA is TGCAGCTCACAAACATTGGGGCGGTACCAAGAGACCCAGTACTTC. Translation: CSSQTLGRYQETQYF.

The chain has TRBV7-8 and TRBJ2-2, with D uncertain. This CDR3 spans 16 amino acids. Germline CDR1 is SGHVS and CDR2 is FQNEAQ. V lost 1 base and J lost 0, with 9 bases in between. DNA for the CDR3: TGTGCCAGCAGCTTAGAGGATGCAACGAACACCGGGGAGCTGTTTTTT. It yields the protein CASSLEDATNTGELFF.

The chain couples TRBV18 to TRBJ2-3; 10 bases agree with TRBD2. The V gene's germline CDR1 is KGHSH and CDR2 LQKENI. J lost 2 bases, V lost 3 bases, and 8 bases had no gene match. The CDR3 totals 17 residues. The DNA of the CDR3 is TGTGCCAGCTCACCTTCTAGCGGGGGCCGAATCACAGATACGCAGTATTTT. Its translation: CASSPSSGGRITDTQYF.

The chain combines TRBV18 with TRBJ1-1; D may be TRBD1 (5 bases). Trimming took off 3 bases at V and 5 bases at J, with 22 bases between the two ends. The CDR3 extends over 17 amino acids. The germline V gene has CDR1 KGHSH and CDR2 LQKENI. This CDR3 reads CASSPVTRALMGTEAFF. In DNA form, the CDR3 reads TGTGCCAGCTCACCGGTTACCAGGGCGCTTATGGGGACTGAAGCTTTCTTT. Filled out from reference TRBV18 and TRBJ1-1, the complete variable domain reads NAGVMQNPRHLVRRRGQEARLRCSPMKGHSHVYWYRQLPEEGLKFMVYLQKENIIDESGMPKERFSAEFPKEGPSILRIQQVVRGDSAAYFCASSPVTRALMGTEAFFGQGTRLTVV.

The chain has TRBV7-2 and TRBJ1-2, with D possibly being TRBD1 (6 bases). Trimming left V 6 bases short and J 6 bases short, with 14 bases between. Germline V gene lookup returns CDR1 SGHTA and CDR2 FQGNSA. The CDR3 sequence is 13 residues long. The CDR3: CASRAAGAHGYTF. CDR3 DNA sequence: TGTGCCAGCAGGGCCGCGGGGGCGCATGGCTACACCTTC.

The chain couples TRBV5-1 to TRBJ1-6; weak D call: TRBD1 (6 bases). Germline values: CDR1 SGHRS, CDR2 YFSETQ. The CDR3 runs to 15 residues. V dropped 6 bases and J dropped 9 bases, with 19 bases sitting between them. Written as DNA, the CDR3 is TGCGCCAGCAAGGGAACCTCGGGGGGCGGTTCACCCCTCCACTTT. Its translation: CASKGTSGGGSPLHF. Complete variable domain (other parts from reference TRBV5-1 and TRBJ1-6): KAGVTQTPRYLIKTRGQQVTLSCSPISGHRSVSWYQQTPGQGLQFLFEYFSETQRNKGNFPGRFSGRQFSNSRSEMNVSTLELGDSALYLCASKGTSGGGSPLHFGNGTRLTVT.

The chain is built from TRBV19 and TRBJ1-1; weak D call: TRBD1 (6 bases). This CDR3 spans 14 amino acids. Germline loops: CDR1 LNHDA, CDR2 SQIVND (reference sequence). Deletions cut 9 bases from V and 5 bases from J, with 19 bases between. The CDR3 region is CASFRGGFRTEAFF. CDR3 in DNA: TGTGCCAGCTTTCGAGGGGGGTTTAGGACTGAAGCTTTCTTT.

V usage is TRBV6-1 and J usage is TRBJ1-2; possible D gene TRBD1, 5 bases. Germline V gene sequence: CDR1 MNHNS, CDR2 SASEGT. Deletions cut 2 bases from V and 6 bases from J, with 16 bases between. This CDR3 spans 15 amino acids. CDR3 nucleotide sequence: TGTGCCAGCAGTGAACCTCGGGGGGAGAGAAATGGCTACACCTTC. Protein: CASSEPRGERNGYTF.

The V call is TRBV5-5, the J call TRBJ2-7, with 7 bases fitting TRBD2. The germline CDR1 and CDR2 sequences are SGHKS and YYEKEE (reference sequence). Trimming cost V 1 base and J 2 bases; bases outside gene matches: 9. The CDR3 is 16 residues long. Written as DNA, the CDR3 is TGTGCCAGCAGCTTGAATCCCGGGAGGAATACCTACGAGCAGTACTTC. Its protein product is CASSLNPGRNTYEQYF.

The chain joins TRBV6-4 to TRBJ2-2; the match to TRBD2 covers 10 bases. Unmatched junction bases numbered 7, after V lost 3 bases and J lost 6 bases. CDR1 and CDR2 (germline): MRHNA, SNTAGT. The CDR3 runs 16 residues. The CDR3 reads CASSEASGGGPGELFF. CDR3 coding DNA: TGTGCCAGCAGTGAAGCCAGCGGGGGGGGCCCCGGGGAGCTGTTTTTT.

CDR3: CAWSVMGFEYF. CDR3 coding DNA: TGTGCCTGGAGTGTAATGGGTTTCGAGTATTTT. This rearrangement joins TRBV30 to TRBJ2-3; D call uncertain. The CDR3 loop spans 11 amino acids. Germline values: CDR1 GTSNPN, CDR2 SVGIG (reference sequence). Trimming took off 0 bases at V and 13 bases at J, with 11 bases between the two ends.

This chain connects TRBV4-3 to TRBJ1-1, with no clear D. The CDR3 spans 13 residues. Between the trimmed V and J ends, which lost 1 base and 4 bases, there was a span of 7 bases. The germline CDR1 and CDR2 sequences are LGHNA and YSLEER. The CDR3 reads CASSQGELTEAFF. The CDR3 DNA is TGCGCCAGCAGCCAAGGGGAACTCACTGAAGCTTTCTTT.